The 6 T cell receptor beta chains below all came from one sample that was sequenced in a study of CD8+ T cells in alopecia areata (dated by TCRdb to the late 2010s). Library creation used the immunoSEQ multiplex PCR assay. For TCR sequencing, RNA was extracted from every sample and reverse transcribed into cDNA to serve as template. TCRdb limited this immuneACCESS table to in-frame rearrangements with V and J called. A share of clones is missing; checked studies link under half to unresolved V genes, and the rest is unexplained. The table for this sample lists roughly 200,000 clones; 50% to 60% of them were counted only once. Of the sample, less than 4% is held by the ten largest clones. The time point tag for this specimen amounts to: about 4 weeks on oral tofacitinib. The treatment or condition label for this specimen denotes: oral pan-JAK inhibitor, 5-10 mg twice daily. The sequences come from CD4+ T cells sorted from blood, collected at week 4, from a patient treated with tofacitinib. The receptors stem from a human donor with alopecia areata.

This clone was seen more than once but under ten times. The gene calls are TRBV27 and TRBJ2-2, with D unresolved. From germline, CDR1 is MNHEY and CDR2 SMNVEV (reference sequence). This CDR3 comprises 13 residues. V was shortened by 3 bases and J by 5 bases, with 7 bases between the two germline ends. The CDR3 spells CASSFPVTGELFF. CDR3 sequence (DNA): TGTGCCAGCAGTTTCCCTGTTACCGGGGAGCTGTTTTTT.

The chain recombines TRBV29-1 with TRBJ2-3, with D perhaps TRBD2 (5 bases). The CDR3 contains 10 residues. CDR1 and CDR2 (germline): SQVTM, ANQGSEA. The ends were cut back, 6 bases at V and 8 bases at J, with 9 bases in the middle. In DNA, the CDR3 is TGCAGCGTCGGGGATCTTACGCAGTATTTT. Its translation is CSVGDLTQYF.

This clone appeared a few times. This chain uses TRBV25-1 with TRBJ2-5; perhaps TRBD2 as D (6 bases). Germline V lookup: CDR1 MGHDK, CDR2 SYGVNS. V lost 5 bases, J lost 7 bases, and 14 bases lay in between. This CDR3 contains 13 residues. Written as DNA, the CDR3 is TGTGCCAGCAGTTTGGGGGGAATGGTGACCCAGTACTTC. Amino acids: CASSLGGMVTQYF.

The V gene is TRBV29-1, the J gene TRBJ2-3; D is perhaps TRBD1 (5 bases). This CDR3 has 13 amino acids. The ends were cut back, 6 bases at V and 0 bases at J, with 10 bases in the middle. From germline, CDR1 is SQVTM and CDR2 ANQGSEA. The CDR3 sequence: CSVGPSSTDTQYF. For the CDR3, the DNA is TGCAGCGTGGGGCCCTCTAGCACAGATACGCAGTATTTT.

V and J are TRBV29-1 and TRBJ2-7, with 7 bases identical to TRBD1. Germline trimming cut 4 bases from V and 5 bases from J; bases unmatched to any gene: 11. The CDR3 extends over 14 amino acids. Germline V CDR1 and CDR2: SQVTM, ANQGSEA. CDR3 nucleotide sequence: TGCAGCGTTGCACCCAGACAGGGATCGAACGAGCAGTACTTC. Its protein is CSVAPRQGSNEQYF.

CDR3 bases: TGTGCCTGGAGTGTAATGGGACAGGGTTCCTATGGCTACACCTTC. Amino acids: CAWSVMGQGSYGYTF. The genes are TRBV30 and TRBJ1-2; 9 bases are shared with TRBD1. This CDR3 is built from 15 residues. Germline CDR1 reads GTSNPN; CDR2 reads SVGIG (reference sequence). The V and J ends lost 0 bases and 4 bases, in that order; junction bases with no gene match: 6.